This T cell receptor (beta chain) stems from a study of blood T cell repertoires in COVID-19. Study-level information: The United States, Italy and Spain supplied acute and convalescent COVID-19 samples.

Sequencing was performed with immunoSEQ multiplex PCR; in TCRdb, only in-frame clones are kept and a portion is missing. Among around 310,000 clones listed, nearly 90% were seen once. Germline CDR1 SGHRS, CDR2 YFSETQ. The CDR3 is 15 residues long. V lost 3 bases and J lost 2, with 13 bases in between. Recruits, aged roughly 18 to 89 years, lived in 25 or so US areas. Assignments of participants to cohorts depended upon their own reported clinical history. The recovered donors of Cohort 3 showed two negative PCRs, clearance, or symptom resolution. The gene calls are TRBV5-1 and TRBJ2-3; D remains ambiguous. The specimen sequenced was PBMCs or T cells enriched from blood (not recorded which). The sequence derives from a woman aged 30 to 39 who had recovered from COVID-19. The CDR3 region has the DNA TGCGCCAGCAGCTACCTTGCGGAGATCACAGATACGCAGTATTTT. Its translation is CASSYLAEITDTQYF.